The 28 T cell receptor beta chains given below trace back to one sample, sequenced in a study of cytomegalovirus exposure and HLA in healthy donors. The data were produced by immunoSEQ multiplex PCR, yet TCRdb's version contains in-frame clones alone and is incomplete. The repertoire includes some 170,000 clones, about nine tenths of them detected once, and around 5% sits in the top ten. What was sequenced was PBMCs. The receptors here all came from a woman under 40 in good health and CMV-seronegative.

This clone was detected only a few times. Germline is not matched at one junction end, which may reflect a read error. This chain joins TRBV4-1 and TRBJ1-5; 12 bases align to TRBD1. The CDR3 has 15 residues. Germline values: CDR1 MGHRA, CDR2 YSYEKL. CDR3 sequence reads: CASSLGTGGNQPQHF. CDR3 in DNA: TGCGCCAGCAGCCTCGGGACAGGGGGCAACCAGCCCCAGCATTTT.

The chain is built from TRBV9 and TRBJ2-7, with 11 bases that match TRBD2. The germline CDR1 and CDR2 sequences are SGDLS and YYNGEE. J lost 7 bases, V lost 4 bases, and 7 bases had no gene match. This CDR3 has 14 amino acids. The DNA for the CDR3 is TGTGCCAGCAGCTATACTAGCGGGAGTGGGGAGCAGTACTTC. This sequence encodes CASSYTSGSGEQYF.

The chain couples TRBV4-1 to TRBJ1-1; D is uncertain. This CDR3 has 15 residues. The V end lost 0 bases, the J end lost 1 base, and 9 bases lay between the germline ends. Per the germline V gene, CDR1 is MGHRA and CDR2 is YSYEKL. The CDR3 is CASSQDFRGNTEAFF. The CDR3 bases are TGCGCCAGCAGCCAAGATTTCCGAGGGAACACTGAAGCTTTCTTT.

The rearrangement joins TRBV5-1 to TRBJ2-1; 8 positions match TRBD1. The CDR3 contains 16 residues. After removal of 0 bases from V and 4 bases from J, the junction contained 6 bases not matched to a gene. Germline assignment: CDR1 SGHRS and CDR2 YFSETQ. The CDR3 sequence is CASSLATDRAYNEQFF. The CDR3 DNA sequence: TGCGCCAGCAGCTTGGCTACGGACAGGGCATACAATGAGCAGTTCTTC.

The gene calls are TRBV30 and TRBJ2-5; tentative D call: TRBD2 (7 bases). Germline V lookup: CDR1 GTSNPN, CDR2 SVGIG (reference sequence). The germline V and J ends were trimmed by 0 bases and 5 bases, with 13 bases remaining between them. The CDR3 loop spans 14 amino acids. Here the CDR3 reads CAWSVGGGWETQYF. CDR3 bases: TGTGCCTGGAGTGTAGGGGGGGGTTGGGAGACCCAGTACTTC.

The CDR3 DNA reads TGTGCCAGTAGACAGGCAACTAATGAAAAACTGTTTTTT. Translation gives CASRQATNEKLFF. The chain employs TRBV30 and TRBJ1-4; weak D call: TRBD1 (6 bases). Trimming removed 8 bases at V and 0 bases at J, with 10 bases between. The CDR3 extends over 13 amino acids. Germline lookup yields CDR1 GTSNPN and CDR2 SVGIG (reference sequence).

Written as DNA, the CDR3 is TGTGCCAGCAGTTTTGAGGGGGCCCGAGAGACCCAGTACTTC. It yields the protein CASSFEGARETQYF. The chain joins TRBV27 to TRBJ2-5; 7 bases map to TRBD1. CDR3 length equals 14 residues. The V and J ends lost 3 bases and 4 bases, in that order; junction bases with no gene match: 5. The germline gives CDR1 MNHEY, CDR2 SMNVEV (reference sequence).

This clone was counted a single time. The chain has TRBV2 and TRBJ2-7, with 9 bases aligning to TRBD1. J gave up 2 bases and V 6 bases, and 5 bases lay outside the gene matches. Per germline, CDR1 SNHLY and CDR2 FYNNEI. The CDR3 contains 14 residues. The CDR3 DNA follows: TGTGCCAGCAGCCCAGACAGGGGGACCTACGAGCAGTACTTC. Amino acids: CASSPDRGTYEQYF.

The chain uses TRBV6-5 and TRBJ2-4, with 7 bases identical to TRBD1. J gave up 6 bases and V 5 bases, and 4 bases lay outside the gene matches. CDR1 is MNHEY and CDR2 is SVGAGI in the germline V gene. The CDR3 contains 13 residues. CDR3 sequence: CASSEGARNIQYF. CDR3 in DNA: TGTGCCAGCAGTGAGGGGGCGAGAAACATTCAGTACTTC.

This clone was seen only once. The gene calls are TRBV7-2 and TRBJ1-5, with D possibly TRBD1 on 5 matching bases. Germline CDR1 is SGHTA and CDR2 is FQGNSA. V was shortened by 5 bases and J by 9 bases, with 14 bases between the two germline ends. The CDR3 contains 13 residues. CDR3 nucleotide sequence: TGTGCCAGCAGCCCCGACACGGGGCGGCCCCAGCATTTT. Its translation is CASSPDTGRPQHF.

This clone was seen only once. The J gene is TRBJ2-2, the V gene TRBV6-6; D might be TRBD1 or TRBD2, each matching 5 bases. Germline CDR1 is MNHNY and CDR2 is SVGAGI (reference sequence). V lost 7 bases and J lost 3, with 18 bases in between. The CDR3 totals 16 residues. The chain's CDR3 is CASNRRPGIDTGELFF. CDR3 nucleotide sequence: TGTGCCAGCAACAGGAGACCCGGGATCGACACCGGGGAGCTGTTTTTT.

The chain is built from TRBV11-2 and TRBJ2-2, with D tentatively TRBD1 (5 bases). This CDR3 is 16 amino acids long. Trimming took 0 bases from V and 1 from J, leaving 9 bases between them. The germline CDR1 and CDR2 sequences are SGHAT and FQNNGV. CDR3 in amino acids: CASSLDQGWNTGELFF. The CDR3 region has the DNA TGTGCCAGCAGCTTAGACCAGGGATGGAACACCGGGGAGCTGTTTTTT. The whole variable domain, filled in from reference TRBV11-2 and TRBJ2-2, reads EAGVAQSPRYKIIEKRQSVAFWCNPISGHATLYWYQQILGQGPKLLIQFQNNGVVDDSQLPKDRFSAERLKGVDSTLKIQPAKLEDSAVYLCASSLDQGWNTGELFFGEGSRLTVL.

This clone was counted once. This chain links TRBV15 with TRBJ2-2; TRBD1 agrees at 10 bases. V was clipped by 9 bases and J by 5 bases; unmatched bases: 6. The CDR3 is 14 amino acids. Germline V lookup: CDR1 LNHNV, CDR2 YYDKDF (reference sequence). The DNA for the CDR3 is TGTGCCACAGGGGACAGGGGAAAGACCGGGGAGCTGTTTTTT. Protein product: CATGDRGKTGELFF.

The chain couples TRBV11-3 to TRBJ2-7; D not resolved. The V gene's germline CDR1 is SGHNT and CDR2 YENEEA. The ends were cut back, 6 bases at V and 0 bases at J, with 12 bases in the middle. This CDR3 spans 14 amino acids. The CDR3 coding sequence is TGTGCCAGCAGTTCTGGCTGGGGCTCCTACGAGCAGTACTTC. The encoded protein is CASSSGWGSYEQYF.

This clone was counted once. This chain connects TRBV6-1 to TRBJ1-5; 7 bases map to TRBD1. CDR1 and CDR2 (germline): MNHNS, SASEGT. The CDR3 is 13 amino acids. The ends lost 4 bases at V and 14 bases at J; junction bases unmatched: 11. The CDR3 loop reads CASSGEQGTEKHF. CDR3 DNA sequence: TGTGCCAGCAGTGGGGAACAGGGGACGGAGAAGCATTTT.

The rearrangement uses TRBV29-1 and TRBJ2-6; the D gene is possibly TRBD2 (7 bases). In germline, CDR1 is SQVTM, CDR2 ANQGSEA. This CDR3 contains 14 residues. V was shortened by 6 bases and J by 0 bases, with 9 bases between the two germline ends. Here the CDR3 DNA reads TGCAGCGTAGGGGGGGACTCTGGGGCCAACGTCCTGACTTTC. Its protein product is CSVGGDSGANVLTF.

This sequence joins TRBV12-5 and TRBJ1-5; D uncertain. Per the germline V gene, CDR1 is LGHNT and CDR2 is FRNRAP. The CDR3 has 14 amino acids. V gave up 6 bases and J gave up 2 bases, with 11 bases separating them. The CDR3 DNA reads as TGTGCTAGTGGGTTTTGGGCAGGCAATCAGCCCCAGCATTTT. Translating gives CASGFWAGNQPQHF.

The chain has TRBV6-6 and TRBJ2-2, with D perhaps TRBD1 (5 bases). The length of the CDR3 is 16 residues. Trimming stripped 3 bases from V and 0 bases from J, with 11 bases between. Germline CDR1 MNHNY, CDR2 SVGAGI (reference sequence). CDR3 region: CASSYPRGANTGELFF. In DNA, the CDR3 is TGTGCCAGCAGTTATCCAAGGGGCGCGAACACCGGGGAGCTGTTTTTT.

V is TRBV7-2 and J is TRBJ2-1; D is unclear. The CDR3 spans 10 residues. The germline V and J ends were trimmed by 2 bases and 8 bases, with 1 base remaining between them. The germline gives CDR1 SGHTA, CDR2 FQGNSA. The CDR3 loop reads CASSLYEQFF. CDR3 in DNA: TGTGCCAGCAGCTTATATGAGCAGTTCTTC.

The chain combines TRBV4-3 with TRBJ2-7; unclear D gene. With 0 bases removed from V and 4 bases from J, the gap between germline ends came to 13 bases. Germline loops: CDR1 LGHNA, CDR2 YSLEER. The CDR3 covers 15 residues. The CDR3, as DNA: TGCGCCAGCAGCCAAGATTCGTCTAGAGAGTACGAGCAGTACTTC. This codes for CASSQDSSREYEQYF.

This sequence joins TRBV5-4 and TRBJ2-7, with 13 positions matching TRBD2. The CDR3 runs to 16 residues. V gave up 1 base and J gave up 5 bases; unmatched junction bases: 6. The V gene's germline CDR1 is SGHNT and CDR2 YYREEE (reference sequence). CDR3 coding DNA: TGTGCCAGCAGCTTGACTAGCGGGAGGGGTGTCCACGAGCAGTACTTC. Residues: CASSLTSGRGVHEQYF.

Comments on this clone: At the DNA level, this CDR3 is encoded by other sequences in the same sample as well. The chain couples TRBV5-1 to TRBJ2-3, with a weak D call TRBD1 (6 bases). Between the trimmed V and J ends, which lost 2 bases and 4 bases, there was a span of 8 bases. Looked up from germline, CDR1 is SGHRS and CDR2 is YFSETQ. The CDR3 loop spans 13 amino acids. DNA of the CDR3: TGCGCCAGCAGCTTACAGGGTCCAGATACGCAGTATTTT. It yields the protein CASSLQGPDTQYF.

The chain couples TRBV7-2 to TRBJ2-1, with TRBD1 matching 7 bases. CDR1 is SGHTA, CDR2 FQGNSA, per germline. V dropped 6 bases and J dropped 6; count of bases not matched to a gene: 8. The CDR3 consists of 14 residues. Written as DNA, the CDR3 is TGTGCCAGCAGGAGCCCGGGACAGACCAATGAGCAGTTCTTC. Its translation is CASRSPGQTNEQFF. The full variable domain, its missing parts supplied by reference TRBV7-2 and TRBJ2-1, is GAGVSQSPSNKVTEKGKDVELRCDPISGHTALYWYRQSLGQGLEFLIYFQGNSAPDKSGLPSDRFSAERTGGSVSTLTIQRTQQEDSAVYLCASRSPGQTNEQFFGPGTRLTVL.

J is TRBJ2-1 and V is TRBV4-1, with 8 bases matching TRBD2. The junction had 4 bases not matched to a gene; V was cut back by 1 base and J by 2 bases. CDR1 is MGHRA, CDR2 YSYEKL, per germline. The CDR3 sequence is 16 residues long. Written as DNA, the CDR3 is TGCGCCAGCAGCCAAGGAGAACTAGCGGCCTACAATGAGCAGTTCTTC. Translated, it gives CASSQGELAAYNEQFF.

The gene calls are TRBV5-4 and TRBJ1-3, with D tentatively TRBD1 (5 bases). From germline, CDR1 is SGHNT and CDR2 YYREEE (reference sequence). Trimming took 4 bases from V and 4 from J, leaving 15 bases between them. This CDR3 has 15 amino acids. The CDR3 DNA sequence: TGTGCCAGCAGCCCCGGGACCGGCCCGGGAAACACCATATATTTT. Protein product: CASSPGTGPGNTIYF. The whole variable domain, filled in from reference TRBV5-4 and TRBJ1-3, reads ETGVTQSPTHLIKTRGQQVTLRCSSQSGHNTVSWYQQALGQGPQFIFQYYREEENGRGNFPPRFSGLQFPNYSSELNVNALELDDSALYLCASSPGTGPGNTIYFGEGSWLTVV.

This clone was found a few times. V usage is TRBV15 and J usage is TRBJ2-1, with 12 nucleotides matching TRBD2. CDR3 length equals 14 residues. CDR1 is LNHNV, CDR2 YYDKDF, per germline (reference sequence). Losses at the gene ends were 4 bases for V and 10 bases for J; bases not matched to a gene: 5. The CDR3 DNA sequence: TGTGCCACCAGCATACTAGCGGGAGGACGGGAGCAGTTCTTC. It is translated as CATSILAGGREQFF.

There are a few counts of this clone. V is TRBV19 and J is TRBJ1-2, with TRBD1 matching over 7 bases. CDR1 and CDR2 (germline): LNHDA, SQIVND (reference sequence). The V and J ends lost 6 bases and 8 bases, in that order; junction bases with no gene match: 9. The CDR3 is made up of 13 amino acids. DNA for the CDR3: TGTGCCAGTAGCGCCGACAGGGTCTGGGGCTACACCTTC. It is translated as CASSADRVWGYTF.

V and J are TRBV28 and TRBJ2-7; the D gene is possibly TRBD1 (5 bases). The length of the CDR3 is 14 residues. V lost 3 bases and J 6 bases, leaving 15 bases between the germline ends. The germline gives CDR1 MDHEN, CDR2 SYDVKM. The CDR3 DNA sequence: TGTGCCAGCAGTTTCCTAACCCAGGGTGGCGAGCAGTACTTC. It specifies CASSFLTQGGEQYF.